This T cell receptor (beta chain) was documented in a study of post-analysis software for immune sequencing data. Overall study findings and caveats: In patients, TRBV5-6, TRBV5-1 and TRBV20-1 belonged to four or five TRBV segments found more frequently than in controls. When compared against controls, multiple sclerosis patients showed significantly lower normalized Chao1 diversity.

Germline CDR1 and CDR2: MGHRA and YSYEKL. The CDR3 loop spans 16 amino acids. With respect to this clonotype: Antigen unknown.

Included in the TCR beta cDNA libraries were unique molecular identifiers. TCRdb analysed the PCR reads with MiXCR anew, one entry per CDR3 protein. The sample records some 690,000 distinct CDR3 sequences, about 60% being singletons. V gene TRBV4-1 combines with J gene TRBJ2-4; 7 positions match TRBD2. The tail of the sequence fits TRBJ2-7 better, so the J call may be wrong. The sequencing sample was made of blood. The source of this sequence is a girl aged 2 to 10 with multiple sclerosis. This chain's CDR3 is CASSPYWRSGNYEQYF. CDR3 bases: TGCGCCAGCAGCCCCTATTGGCGGAGCGGGAACTACGAGCAGTACTTC.